Below are 15 T cell receptor beta chains sequenced from a single sample in a study of vaccination effects on CD4 cells after COVID-19. Sequencing in the ViraFEST assay came after antigen-specific CD4+ T cells had been expanded with viral peptide pools, which were used to stimulate PBMC. Scientists isolated CD4+ T cells after a roughly 9-day culture period ended. Vaccinated recipients, who were negative for nucleocapsid antibodies, had no history of SARS-CoV-2 infection. The table came from immunoSEQ multiplex PCR; TCRdb's copy has only in-frame clones and leaves some out. Here the sample spans 20,000 to 30,000 clones, about 74% being singletons. Their specific antigens are unknown. This specimen consisted of CD4+ T cells from PBMCs cultured with HCoV-NL63 spike peptides, obtained before COVID-19 vaccination. These receptors were collected from a human donor who received a COVID-19 vaccine.

The chain couples TRBV5-1 to TRBJ2-1, with 7 bases matching TRBD2. The CDR3 extends over 15 amino acids. Germline V gene data show CDR1 as SGHRS and CDR2 as YFSETQ. The V and J ends lost 0 bases and 5 bases, in that order; junction bases with no gene match: 5. In nucleotides, the CDR3 is TGCGCCAGCAGCTTGGAGTCAGCGGGGCACAATGAGCAGTTCTTC. It yields the protein CASSLESAGHNEQFF.

This chain links TRBV7-8 with TRBJ1-2; D not resolved. The germline gives CDR1 SGHVS, CDR2 FQNEAQ. Trimming shortened V by 1 base and J by 7 bases, and 10 bases separated the two germline ends. This CDR3 is built from 13 residues. The CDR3 DNA reads as TGTGCCAGCAGCTTAGATTTGGGATCTGGCTACACCTTC. This codes for CASSLDLGSGYTF.

This chain uses TRBV7-9 with TRBJ2-1, with D unclear. The V and J ends lost 1 base and 3 bases respectively, with 13 bases between them. The CDR3 spans 16 residues. The germline CDR1 and CDR2 sequences are SEHNR and FQNEAQ (reference sequence). The CDR3 sequence: CASSLGDRVVYNEQFF. The CDR3 region has the DNA TGTGCCAGCAGCTTAGGAGATAGAGTCGTCTACAATGAGCAGTTCTTC.

There are a few counts of this clone. The chain recombines TRBV29-1 with TRBJ2-7; TRBD1 matches at 9 bases. V lost 4 bases, J lost 5 bases, and 6 bases stayed unmatched. The CDR3 extends over 13 amino acids. Germline-derived CDR1 and CDR2 are SQVTM and ANQGSEA. The DNA of the CDR3 is TGCAGCGTTGCCCTCGACAGGGGGGACGAGCAGTACTTC. Translating it yields CSVALDRGDEQYF.

This clone was recorded once. The CDR3 reads CASSLRRAGGTETQYF. The CDR3 region has the DNA TGTGCCAGCAGCCTGCGTCGGGCAGGGGGCACGGAGACCCAGTACTTC. The V and J genes are TRBV7-8 and TRBJ2-5, with TRBD1 identical over 8 bases. The CDR3 loop spans 16 amino acids. Germline V gene sequence: CDR1 SGHVS, CDR2 FQNEAQ. Trimming took 5 bases from V and 5 from J; bases not matched to a gene: 13.

The rearrangement links TRBV9 to TRBJ2-7; 10 bases line up with TRBD2. In germline, CDR1 is SGDLS, CDR2 YYNGEE. The CDR3 totals 15 residues. With V trimmed by 0 bases and J by 4 bases, 4 bases remained unmatched. DNA of the CDR3: TGTGCCAGCAGCGTAGCTACTAGCGGGATATACGAGCAGTACTTC. It specifies CASSVATSGIYEQYF.

The CDR3 DNA follows: TGTGCCAGCTCACCAAGCTATGCACCCGGGACAGGGGTGGCAGATACGCAGTATTTT. It translates to CASSPSYAPGTGVADTQYF. This sequence joins TRBV18 and TRBJ2-3; 10 bases fit TRBD1. Germline V gene sequence: CDR1 KGHSH, CDR2 LQKENI. The CDR3 consists of 19 residues. V trimming: 2 bases; J trimming: 4 bases; junction bases outside the gene matches: 15.

The chain employs TRBV10-2 and TRBJ1-1; a possible D gene is TRBD1 (6 bases). The V end was cut by 3 bases, the J end by 5 bases, with 19 bases between. This CDR3 is built from 16 residues. Germline assignment: CDR1 WSHSY and CDR2 SAAADI. This CDR3 reads CASSDPGGVGGTEAFF. For the CDR3, the DNA is TGCGCCAGCAGTGATCCCGGGGGCGTAGGGGGAACTGAAGCTTTCTTT.

This clone was detected once. The chain employs TRBV28 and TRBJ1-1, with D possibly matching TRBD1 (5 bases). The V end was cut by 7 bases, the J end by 4 bases, with 10 bases between. The CDR3 has 12 residues. Germline-derived CDR1 and CDR2 are MDHEN and SYDVKM. The CDR3: CASIGGITEAFF. As DNA, the CDR3 is TGTGCCAGCATTGGGGGGATCACTGAAGCTTTCTTT.

The V and J genes are TRBV18 and TRBJ2-1; no definite D call. Germline V gene sequence: CDR1 KGHSH, CDR2 LQKENI. This CDR3 comprises 11 residues. V lost 5 bases and J 7 bases, leaving 6 bases between the germline ends. The CDR3 DNA follows: TGTGCCAGCTCATACGCAAATGAGCAGTTCTTC. Residues: CASSYANEQFF.

The V and J genes are TRBV2 and TRBJ2-1; D perhaps matches TRBD2 (7 bases). The CDR3 has 12 residues. With 7 bases removed from V and 9 bases from J, the gap between germline ends came to 13 bases. Per germline, CDR1 SNHLY and CDR2 FYNNEI. The CDR3 DNA follows: TGTGCCAGCACCGGGGGGCTTGGTGAGCAGTTCTTC. It specifies CASTGGLGEQFF.

This clone has more than one count but fewer than ten. The chain has TRBV19 and TRBJ2-7; 8 bases map to TRBD2. Germline CDR1 LNHDA, CDR2 SQIVND (reference sequence). The trim removed 1 base at V and 2 bases at J, leaving 4 bases unmatched. The CDR3 runs to 15 residues. The CDR3: CASSIARGGAYEQYF. DNA of the CDR3: TGTGCCAGTAGTATAGCCCGGGGGGGCGCCTACGAGCAGTACTTC.

The chain is built from TRBV24-1 and TRBJ2-1, with D possibly matching TRBD2 (5 bases). Germline V gene lookup returns CDR1 KGHDR and CDR2 SFDVKD. Trimming cost V 5 bases and J 6 bases, with 16 bases left between them. The CDR3 has 15 residues. CDR3 nucleotides: TGTGCCACCAGTGCCGCCGGGATCTCCACCAATGAGCAGTTCTTC. This encodes CATSAAGISTNEQFF.

The gene calls are TRBV19 and TRBJ1-1; perhaps TRBD1 as D (6 bases). V shed 5 bases and J shed 2 bases, with 24 bases lying between them. This CDR3 is 18 amino acids long. Germline CDR1 LNHDA, CDR2 SQIVND (reference sequence). The CDR3 here is CASSSKNRVVVGNTEAFF. The DNA of the CDR3 is TGTGCCAGTAGTTCAAAAAACAGGGTTGTAGTGGGAAACACTGAAGCTTTCTTT.

This rearrangement joins TRBV3-1 (or the pseudogene TRBV3-2) to TRBJ2-1; the match to TRBD2 covers 8 bases. CDR3 length: 15 residues. J was trimmed by 3 bases and V by 6 bases; bases with no gene match: 7. The germline gives CDR1 LGHDT, CDR2 YNNKEL (reference sequence). Written as DNA, the CDR3 is TGTGCCAGCAGAACTGGGACTAGTAGCTACAATGAGCAGTTCTTC. Residues: CASRTGTSSYNEQFF.